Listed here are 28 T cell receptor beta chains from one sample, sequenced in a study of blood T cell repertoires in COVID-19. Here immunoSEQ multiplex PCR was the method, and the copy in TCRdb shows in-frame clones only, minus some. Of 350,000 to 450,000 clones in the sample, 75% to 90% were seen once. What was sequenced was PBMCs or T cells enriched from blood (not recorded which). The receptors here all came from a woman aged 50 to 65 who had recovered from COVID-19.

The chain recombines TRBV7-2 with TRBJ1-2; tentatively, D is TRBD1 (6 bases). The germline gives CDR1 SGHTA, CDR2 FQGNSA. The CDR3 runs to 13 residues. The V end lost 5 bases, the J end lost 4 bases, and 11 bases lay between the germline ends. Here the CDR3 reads CASSPGGFYGYTF. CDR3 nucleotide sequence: TGTGCCAGCAGCCCGGGGGGCTTCTATGGCTACACCTTC.

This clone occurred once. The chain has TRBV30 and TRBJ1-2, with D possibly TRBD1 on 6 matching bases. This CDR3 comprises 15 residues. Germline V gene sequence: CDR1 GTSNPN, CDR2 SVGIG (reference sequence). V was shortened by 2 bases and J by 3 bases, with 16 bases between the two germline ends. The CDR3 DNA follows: TGTGCCTGGAGTCCCACAGGGTTTACTTACTATGGCTACACCTTC. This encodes CAWSPTGFTYYGYTF.

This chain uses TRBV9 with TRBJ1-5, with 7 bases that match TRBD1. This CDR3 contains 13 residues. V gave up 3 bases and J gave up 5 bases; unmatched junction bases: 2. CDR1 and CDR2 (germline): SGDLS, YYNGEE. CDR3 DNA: TGTGCCAGCAGCGGGGGGACAGATCAGCCCCAGCATTTT. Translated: CASSGGTDQPQHF.

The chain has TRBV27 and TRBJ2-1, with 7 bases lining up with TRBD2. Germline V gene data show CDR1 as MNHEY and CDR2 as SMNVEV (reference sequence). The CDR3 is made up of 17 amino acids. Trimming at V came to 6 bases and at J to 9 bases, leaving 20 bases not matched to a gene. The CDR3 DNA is TGTGCCAGCAGCTTCACTCCGGGACTATGGACCTTAGGTGAGCAGTTCTTC. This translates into CASSFTPGLWTLGEQFF.

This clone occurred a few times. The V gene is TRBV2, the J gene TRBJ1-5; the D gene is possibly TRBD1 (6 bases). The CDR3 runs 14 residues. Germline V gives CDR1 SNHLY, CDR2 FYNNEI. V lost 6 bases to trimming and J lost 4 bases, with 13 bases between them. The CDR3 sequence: CASRELQGNQPQHF. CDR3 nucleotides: TGTGCCAGCAGAGAACTACAGGGAAATCAGCCCCAGCATTTT. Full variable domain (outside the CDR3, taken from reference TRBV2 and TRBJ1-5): EPEVTQTPSHQVTQMGQEVILRCVPISNHLYFYWYRQILGQKVEFLVSFYNNEISEKSEIFDDQFSVERPDGSNFTLKIRSTKLEDSAMYFCASRELQGNQPQHFGDGTRLSIL.

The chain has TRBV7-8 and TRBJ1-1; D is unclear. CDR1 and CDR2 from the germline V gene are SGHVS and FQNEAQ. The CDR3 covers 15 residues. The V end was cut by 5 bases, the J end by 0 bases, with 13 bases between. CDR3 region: CASSPVRVVNTEAFF. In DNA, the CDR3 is TGTGCCAGCAGCCCCGTCCGGGTGGTGAACACTGAAGCTTTCTTT.

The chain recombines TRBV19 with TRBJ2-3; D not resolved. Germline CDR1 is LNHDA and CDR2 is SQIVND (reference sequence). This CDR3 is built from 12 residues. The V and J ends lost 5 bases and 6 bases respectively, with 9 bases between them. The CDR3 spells CASSSSRDTQYF. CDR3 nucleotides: TGTGCCAGTAGTTCCTCTAGGGATACGCAGTATTTT.

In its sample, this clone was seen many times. The CDR3 region has the DNA TGTGCAAGTCCTGGGAGTTGTCGGGGCTACACCTTC. Translating gives CASPGSCRGYTF. The chain combines TRBV12-2 with TRBJ1-2. TRBV12-2 is a pseudogene locus. The CDR3 contains 12 residues.

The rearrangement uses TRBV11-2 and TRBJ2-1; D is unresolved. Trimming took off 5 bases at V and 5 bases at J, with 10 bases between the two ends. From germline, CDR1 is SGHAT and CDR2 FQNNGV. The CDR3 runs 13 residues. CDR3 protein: CASSPPGNNEQFF. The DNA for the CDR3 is TGTGCCAGCAGCCCGCCGGGTAACAATGAGCAGTTCTTC.

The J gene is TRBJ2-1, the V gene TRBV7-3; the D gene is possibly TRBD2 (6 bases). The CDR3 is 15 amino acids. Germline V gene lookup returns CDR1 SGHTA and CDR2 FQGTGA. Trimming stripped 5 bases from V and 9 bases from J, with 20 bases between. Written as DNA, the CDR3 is TGTGCCAGCAGCCTGGGGGGTTCCCGGGGCGGTGAGCAGTTCTTC. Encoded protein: CASSLGGSRGGEQFF.

DNA of the CDR3: TGCAGTGCTTCACCAAAGGAGGCTTTCTTT. Its translation: CSASPKEAFF. The chain uses TRBV20-1 and TRBJ1-1, with no clear D. The CDR3 runs to 10 residues. The ends were cut back, 5 bases at V and 11 bases at J, with 12 bases in the middle. Germline V gives CDR1 DFQATT, CDR2 SNEGSKA (reference sequence).

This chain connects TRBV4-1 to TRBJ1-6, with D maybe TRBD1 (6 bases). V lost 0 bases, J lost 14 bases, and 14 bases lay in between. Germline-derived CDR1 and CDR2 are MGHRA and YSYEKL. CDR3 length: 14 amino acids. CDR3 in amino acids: CASSQDPGAKTLHF. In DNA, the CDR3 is TGCGCCAGCAGCCAAGATCCAGGGGCTAAAACCCTCCACTTT.

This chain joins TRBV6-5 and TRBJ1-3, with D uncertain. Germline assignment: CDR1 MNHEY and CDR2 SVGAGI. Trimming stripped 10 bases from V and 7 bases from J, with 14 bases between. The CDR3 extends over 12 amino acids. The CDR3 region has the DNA TGTGCCACCCGACTCGATCGGAACACCATATATTTT. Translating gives CATRLDRNTIYF.

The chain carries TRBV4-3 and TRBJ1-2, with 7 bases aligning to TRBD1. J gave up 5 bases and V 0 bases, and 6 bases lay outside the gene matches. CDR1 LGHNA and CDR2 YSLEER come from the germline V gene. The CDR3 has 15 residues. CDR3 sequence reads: CASSQDPGTDYGYTF. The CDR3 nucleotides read TGCGCCAGCAGCCAAGATCCCGGGACAGATTATGGCTACACCTTC.

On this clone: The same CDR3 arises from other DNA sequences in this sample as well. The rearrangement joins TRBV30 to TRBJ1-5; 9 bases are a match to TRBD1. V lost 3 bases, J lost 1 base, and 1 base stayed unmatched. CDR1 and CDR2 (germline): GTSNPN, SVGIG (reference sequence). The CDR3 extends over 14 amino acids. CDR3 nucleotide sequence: TGTGCCTGGAGGGGACAGGGAAGCAATCAGCCCCAGCATTTT. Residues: CAWRGQGSNQPQHF.

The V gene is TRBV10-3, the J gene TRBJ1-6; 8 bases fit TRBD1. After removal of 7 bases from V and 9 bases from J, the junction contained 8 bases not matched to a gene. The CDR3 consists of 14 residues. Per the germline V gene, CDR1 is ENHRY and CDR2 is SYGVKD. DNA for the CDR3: TGTGCCATCAATGCCGGGACAGGCCCTTCACCCCTCCACTTT. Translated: CAINAGTGPSPLHF.

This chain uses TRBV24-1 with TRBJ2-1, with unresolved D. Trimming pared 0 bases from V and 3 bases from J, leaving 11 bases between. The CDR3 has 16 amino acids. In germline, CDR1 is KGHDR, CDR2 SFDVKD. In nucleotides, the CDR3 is TGTGCCACCAGTGATTTGTGGCAGAAAGACTACAATGAGCAGTTCTTC. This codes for CATSDLWQKDYNEQFF.

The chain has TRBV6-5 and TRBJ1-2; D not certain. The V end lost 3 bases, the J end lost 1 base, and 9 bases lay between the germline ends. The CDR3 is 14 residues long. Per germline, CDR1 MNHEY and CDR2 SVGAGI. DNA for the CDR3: TGTGCCAGCAGTTATCACAGCCTTAACTATGGCTACACCTTC. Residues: CASSYHSLNYGYTF.

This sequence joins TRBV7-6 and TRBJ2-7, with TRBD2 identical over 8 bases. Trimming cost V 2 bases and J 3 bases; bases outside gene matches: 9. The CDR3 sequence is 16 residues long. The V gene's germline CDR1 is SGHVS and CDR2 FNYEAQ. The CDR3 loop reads CASSLSHAGGGYEQYF. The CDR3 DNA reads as TGTGCCAGCAGCTTATCCCACGCGGGAGGTGGCTACGAGCAGTACTTC.

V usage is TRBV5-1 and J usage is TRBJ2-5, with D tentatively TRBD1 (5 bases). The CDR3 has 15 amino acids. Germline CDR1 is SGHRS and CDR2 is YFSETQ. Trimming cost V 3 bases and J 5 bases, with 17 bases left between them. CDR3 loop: CASSWGGRARETQYF. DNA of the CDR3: TGCGCCAGCAGCTGGGGCGGTAGGGCAAGGGAGACCCAGTACTTC.

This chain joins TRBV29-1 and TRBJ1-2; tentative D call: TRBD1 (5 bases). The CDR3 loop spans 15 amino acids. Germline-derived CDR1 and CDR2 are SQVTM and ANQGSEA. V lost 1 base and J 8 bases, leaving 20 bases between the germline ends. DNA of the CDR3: TGCAGCGTTGAAGCTCTTCCCGGGGGGAAAGAGGGCTACACCTTC. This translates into CSVEALPGGKEGYTF.

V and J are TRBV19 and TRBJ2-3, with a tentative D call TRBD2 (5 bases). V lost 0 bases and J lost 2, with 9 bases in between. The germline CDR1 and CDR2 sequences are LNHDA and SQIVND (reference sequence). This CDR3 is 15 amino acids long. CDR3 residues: CASSIDVALTDTQYF. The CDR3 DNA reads TGTGCCAGTAGTATAGACGTAGCGCTCACAGATACGCAGTATTTT.

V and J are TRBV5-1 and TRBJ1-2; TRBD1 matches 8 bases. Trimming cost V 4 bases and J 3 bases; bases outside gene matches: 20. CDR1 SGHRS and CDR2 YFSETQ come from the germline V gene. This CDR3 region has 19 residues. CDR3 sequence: CASSPDIRKWRQGYYGYTF. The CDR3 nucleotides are TGCGCCAGCAGCCCAGACATTCGAAAATGGAGACAGGGGTACTATGGCTACACCTTC.

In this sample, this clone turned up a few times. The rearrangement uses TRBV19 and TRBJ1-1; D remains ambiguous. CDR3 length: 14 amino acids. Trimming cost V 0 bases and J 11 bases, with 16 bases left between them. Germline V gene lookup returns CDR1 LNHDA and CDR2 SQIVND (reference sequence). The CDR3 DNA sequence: TGTGCCAGTAGTATAGATGGAGGAGACGGTGGGGCTTTCTTT. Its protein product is CASSIDGGDGGAFF.

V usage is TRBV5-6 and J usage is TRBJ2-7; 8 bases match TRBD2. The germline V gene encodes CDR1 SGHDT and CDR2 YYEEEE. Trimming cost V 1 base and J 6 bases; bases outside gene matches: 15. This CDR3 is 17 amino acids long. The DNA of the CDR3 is TGTGCCAGCAGCTTGACGTTTGCGGGAGGATTTGCAGGCGAGCAGTACTTC. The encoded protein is CASSLTFAGGFAGEQYF.

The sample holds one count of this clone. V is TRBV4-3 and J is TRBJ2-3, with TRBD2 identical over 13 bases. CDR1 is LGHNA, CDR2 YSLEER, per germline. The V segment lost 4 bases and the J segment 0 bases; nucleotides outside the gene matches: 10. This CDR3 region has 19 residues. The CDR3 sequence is CASSLGLAGTLFSTDTQYF. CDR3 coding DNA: TGCGCCAGCAGCCTGGGACTAGCGGGGACCCTGTTTAGCACAGATACGCAGTATTTT.

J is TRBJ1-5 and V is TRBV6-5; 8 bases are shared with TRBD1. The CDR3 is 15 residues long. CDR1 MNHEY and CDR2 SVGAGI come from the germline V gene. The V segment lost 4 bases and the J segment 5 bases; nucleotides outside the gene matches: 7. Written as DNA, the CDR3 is TGTGCCAGCAGTTTCCTACAGGGGGGAGATCAGCCCCAGCATTTT. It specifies CASSFLQGGDQPQHF.

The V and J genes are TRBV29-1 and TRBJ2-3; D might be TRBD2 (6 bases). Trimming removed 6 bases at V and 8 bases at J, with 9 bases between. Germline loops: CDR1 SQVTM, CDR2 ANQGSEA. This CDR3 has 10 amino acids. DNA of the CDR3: TGCAGCGTCAGGGACTCTACGCAGTATTTT. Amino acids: CSVRDSTQYF.